This TCR beta chain was recovered during a study of blood T cells in healthy people across ages. Study-level results: Estimates based on one million T cells were treated as lower bounds.

A J-beta primer mix and a sample-barcoded 5' primer were used in a second PCR of roughly 7 to 12 cycles. Every cDNA was tagged by a template-switch adaptor with 12 random nucleotides. Every sample produced at least 3 million CDR3-containing paired-end reads. TCRdb itself ran the 5' RACE reads through MiXCR, one entry per CDR3 protein. The table records 700,000 or so distinct CDR3 sequences, about 24% of them present only once. In terms of origin and age, donors were healthy Caucasian individuals from Russia aged roughly 6 to 95. This clonotype was counted between two and nine times. Its antigen remains unknown. Relative to the germline gene, one junction end is altered; a read error may explain this. There are 11 residues in the CDR3. CDR1 and CDR2 from the germline V gene are SGHVS and FQNEAQ.

V usage is TRBV7-8 and J usage is TRBJ2-1; D uncertain. The specimen sequenced was blood. The sequence came from a man aged 70-80 years in good health. CDR3 sequence: CASSPYHEQFF. CDR3 in DNA: TGTGCCAGCAGCCCCTACCATGAGCAGTTCTTC.